This TCR beta chain comes out of a study of T cell responses to AZD1222 COVID-19 vaccine (dated by TCRdb to about 2021). With respect to the entire study: TCR sequencing was performed for roughly 250 trial participants, of whom roughly 200 were given two doses of AZD1222 and around 25 were given two doses of MenACWY control vaccine. Trial participants were enrolled into age subgroups of 18-55, 56-69 and 70-plus years, which contained 148, 28 and 57 TCR-sequenced participants, respectively. Summary of the overall study and its limitations: Conclusions about previously exposed vaccinees are limited because only six or seven AZD1222 recipients were SARS-CoV-2 seropositive at baseline. The 56-69-year group was small, and its depth increase did not reach significance, likely because of low power. After two AZD1222 doses, spike-specific TCR breadth and depth were significantly higher than at day 0 and than in MenACWY recipients. Participants were mostly white British and included more females than males, and it was suggested by the authors that clonal diversity may have been underestimated. No day 14 peak-response samples were available, so repertoires were characterized only after the peak T cell response. Vaccine-associated CD4 TCRs spanned the whole spike protein, with dominant responses in regions 160-218 and 743-854. Reportedly, almost half of the unique spike-specific TCRs recognized epitopes lying outside the regions that are mutated in the B.1.351 and B.1.1.7 variants.

The CDR3 regions of human TCRbeta chains were analyzed by immunosequencing. For the original study's pipeline: TCRs in the repertoires were compared against a reference library of SARS-CoV-2-specific TCRs that had been generated with the MIRA antigen-specificity platform. Breadth was defined as the fraction of unique TCRs that were SARS-CoV-2-associated. Depth was defined as the fraction of total T cells that were SARS-CoV-2-associated. Using the MIRA data, each spike-specific TCR was assigned both to the spike region to which the TCR was reactive and to a CD4 or CD8 class. Log10-transformed breadth and depth values were compared by one-way ANOVA with Sidak's multiple comparisons tests. TCRdb took this table from immuneACCESS and kept in-frame rearrangements with V and J called. Such tables lack part of the clones; where checked against another copy, unresolved V genes explain under half of the gap, and the rest is unexplained. V, J and clone size derive from that table, while D and trimming were established from the DNA sequence. The sample table lists some 140,000 clones, 70% to 90% of them with a count of one. Of the sample, approximately 8.8% is held by the ten largest clones.

The time point label corresponds to: about 28 days (+/-7) after the second vaccine dose. AZD1222 recipients whose second dose came at about 4 weeks and those whose second dose came at about 12 weeks were combined into one group, since spike-specific TCR depth and breadth did not differ between the two schedules. Vaccinee samples came from UK trials COV001 and COV002, including a single-blind randomized controlled phase 2/3 trial of AZD1222 (ChAdOx1 nCoV-19) in healthy adults. For TCRbeta chain sequencing, PBMC samples were collected from trial participants at day 0 and at day 28 after the second dose. The germline V gene sets CDR1 to KGHSH and CDR2 to LQKENI. V loses 3 bases of germline sequence and J loses 2 bases, and the interval between the two ends is 17 bases. From the cysteine through the phenylalanine, the CDR3 covers 17 amino acids. Solely the CDR3 DNA is kept, with 51 bases framed from the first base.

A remark on this clone: Its antigen is not yet known. Base quality data are lacking; no much larger clone is found one base away.

The input for sequencing was peripheral blood, taken 28 days after the second AZD1222 dose. The rearrangement joined TRBV18 to TRBJ1-5, with TRBD1 tentatively as D gene (5 bases match). The sequence derives from an adult who received the AZD1222 COVID-19 vaccine. The DNA reads as follows: TGTGCCAGCTCACCTTCGGGGGGGGATGGCGGCAATCAGCCCCAGCATTTT. This encodes CASSPSGGDGGNQPQHF.